This T cell receptor beta chain derives from a study of neurological immune-mediated disorders. General observations from the study: Healthy controls had more TCR clonal expansion than multiple sclerosis, which showed the least, whereas HTLV-1-associated myelopathy showed the most. The absence of shared CDR3 amino acid sequences among expanded clones across subjects suggests private repertoires in all groups.

Time point defined: technical triplicate 1. Per the germline V gene, CDR1 is KGHSH and CDR2 is LQKENI. This CDR3 region has 13 residues. The J segment lost 7 bases and the V segment lost 5 bases, leaving 3 bases of the junction unmatched. This clonotype has a count of ten or more. Its antigen is unknown. 5'RACE with 10-nucleotide random UMIs generated the cDNA. From 15-18 subjects, over 190 million TCR-beta sequences were obtained in each sequencing run. MiXCR was run by TCRdb on the 5' RACE reads, yielding one entry per CDR3 protein. The sample has approximately 23,000 distinct CDR3 sequences; over 10% are singletons.

The rearrangement uses TRBV18 and TRBJ2-1; TRBD2 matches 9 bases. The clonotype originates from a female donor with HTLV-1-associated myelopathy (HAM/TSP). The sequencing sample was made of CD4+ T cells from blood. DNA of the CDR3: TGTGCCAGCTCAGCGACTAGCGGAAATGAGCAGTTCTTC. This translates into CASSATSGNEQFF.